This TCR beta chain originates from a study of regulatory T cells in long-lasting Graves disease. General study results and limits: Analysis covered peripheral blood alone, not thyroid tissue.

This clonotype showed up many times. Its antigen is not identified. Through Arm-PCR of CDR3 regions and iRepertoire HTBI primers, TCR beta libraries were built. TCRdb fed the multiplex PCR reads into MiXCR, producing one record per CDR3 protein. The table has approximately 470,000 distinct CDR3 sequences, around 15% seen once. The CDR3 runs 17 residues. From germline, CDR1 is KGHDR and CDR2 SFDVKD. Trimming at V came to 2 bases and at J to 9 bases, leaving 9 bases not matched to a gene. The sample's time point: newly diagnosed GD, antithyroid drugs for less than 3 months. Extracted PBMC RNA gave rise to the TCR library. This sample also appeared in a second study, on T cells in Graves' hyperthyroidism and ophthalmopathy.

This TCR was sampled from a man in his forties with Graves disease. The V call is TRBV24-1, the J call TRBJ2-1; 13 bases map to TRBD2. The source was peripheral blood mononuclear cells (PBMCs), collected at new diagnosis, from a patient treated with antithyroid drugs. In nucleotides, the CDR3 is TGTGCCACCAGTGATTACTCCGGGACTAGCGGGATGCGTGAGCAGTTCTTC. Translating it yields CATSDYSGTSGMREQFF.